These 13 T cell receptor beta chains were all obtained from the same sample, sequenced in a study of tumor and adjacent non-tumor tissue in lung cancer. RNA was extracted from bulk tissue without any cell sorting. More than 3 cm separated this lung sample from the edge of the tumor. A modified ARM-PCR protocol with three rounds of nested PCR amplified TCRbeta. TCRdb re-called the multiplex PCR reads with MiXCR, one entry per CDR3 protein. The sample consists of about 50,000 distinct CDR3 sequences, about 79% of them appearing once. The specimen was distant non-tumor lung tissue. These receptor sequences come from a woman aged 60-75 years with non-small cell lung cancer.

Concerning this clonotype itself: The junction differs from germline at one of its ends, possibly a read error. This chain joins TRBV6-2 or TRBV6-3 and TRBJ2-2; TRBD2 might be the D (5 bases). Germline V lookup: CDR1 MNHEY, CDR2 SVGEGT. This CDR3 is built from 14 residues. CDR3 in amino acids: CASRRLENTGELLF. The DNA of the CDR3 is TGTGCCAGCAGGAGACTTGAGAACACCGGGGAGCTGTTATTT.

By share, this clonotype ranks as medium-sized. A much larger clone is a single base away; this may be a read error. The CDR3 end shows no conserved phenylalanine or tryptophan, and so a read error is likely. The chain links TRBV11-2 to TRBJ2-7, with TRBD1 matching 10 bases. Per germline, CDR1 SGHAT and CDR2 FQNNGV. CDR3 length equals 15 residues. The J segment lost 5 bases and the V segment lost 4 bases, leaving 8 bases of the junction unmatched. CDR3 bases: TGTGCCAGCAGCTCGGGGACAGGGGCCTTTCACGAGCAGTACCTC. As protein: CASSSGTGAFHEQYL.

In regard to this clonotype: This CDR3 fails to terminate in the conserved phenylalanine or tryptophan, so it likely reflects a read error. Because the CDR3's place on the DNA is in doubt, the DNA is left out and the CDR3 is given as listed by TCRdb. The chain recombines TRBV30 with TRBJ1-1; the D call TRBD1 from the table was never checked on the DNA. Germline loops: CDR1 GTSNPN, CDR2 SVGIG (reference sequence). The CDR3 totals 15 residues, both ends included. Here the CDR3 reads CAWSVRGGRNTETFY.

On this clonotype: Likely a read error: the CDR3 ends without its conserved phenylalanine or tryptophan. This sequence joins TRBV4-3 and TRBJ2-3, with D possibly called TRBD1 or TRBD2 (5 bases each). The CDR3 totals 14 residues. Germline V CDR1 and CDR2: LGHNA, YSLEER. CDR3 coding DNA: TGCGACAGCAGCCGGGACCGTAACACAGATACGCAGTATTAT. It specifies CDSSRDRNTDTQYY.

As for this clonotype: A junction end diverges from the germline sequence, so it may reflect a read error. The rearrangement uses TRBV6-1 and TRBJ1-1; D may be TRBD1 (5 bases). Germline loops: CDR1 MNHNS, CDR2 SASEGT. The CDR3 runs to 13 residues. The CDR3 coding sequence is TGTGCTAGCAGCCGGATAGGGGACACTGAAGCTTTCTTT. Amino acids: CASSRIGDTEAFF.

This clonotype was seen more than once but under ten times. At one of its ends the junction is not consistent with the germline gene, which may arise from a read error. The chain joins TRBV5-4 to TRBJ2-1; D not resolved. Germline values: CDR1 SGHNT, CDR2 YYREEE (reference sequence). This CDR3 is 13 amino acids long. DNA for the CDR3: TGTGCCAGCAGCTTGGACCTGAGAAATGAGCAGCTCTTC. Translation: CASSLDLRNEQLF.

The CDR3, as DNA: TGTGCCAGCAGGTCTGGGCGGGGGGGCCCTGTCACAGATACGCAGCATTTT. Protein: CASRSGRGGPVTDTQHF. The chain carries TRBV12-3 or TRBV12-4 and TRBJ2-3, with TRBD1 as a possible D gene (6 bases). Matching the DNA end better, TRBJ1-5 makes the J call doubtful. The CDR3 sequence is 17 residues long.

As concerns this clonotype: A read error may be the cause here, since a much bigger clone is one base away. No conserved phenylalanine or tryptophan ends this CDR3, so it is likely a read error. V gene TRBV6-5 combines with J gene TRBJ1-3; D possibly corresponds to TRBD1 (6 bases). In germline, CDR1 is MNHEY, CDR2 SVGAGI. The CDR3 runs to 14 residues. V shed 4 bases and J shed 6 bases, with 13 bases lying between them. CDR3 nucleotide sequence: TGTGCCAGCAGTTTGGCAGGGGTTGTAAACACCATATATCTT. Amino acids: CASSLAGVVNTIYL.

This clonotype was picked up a small number of times. It may be a read error: a sequence one base away is much more abundant. The V gene is TRBV6-1, the J gene TRBJ1-1; 7 bases align to TRBD1. The CDR3 covers 14 residues. Germline V gene sequence: CDR1 MNHNS, CDR2 SASEGT. Germline trimming cut 7 bases from V and 4 bases from J; bases unmatched to any gene: 9. The CDR3 bases are TGTGCCAGCACTAGGGGGGACAGATCCACTGAAGCTTTCTTT. Its translation is CASTRGDRSTEAFF.

The chain carries TRBV4-3 and TRBJ2-1; perhaps D is TRBD1 or TRBD2 (5 bases each). Germline CDR1 LGHNA, CDR2 YSLEER. CDR3 size: 15 residues. CDR3 sequence (DNA): TGCGTCAGTAGCCAAGAGGGGATGTCCTACAATGAGCAGTTCTTC. Translating gives CVSSQEGMSYNEQFF.

The CDR3 DNA is TGTGCCAGCAGAGAAGGACAGCACACAGATACGCGATATTTT. It is translated as CASREGQHTDTRYF. The V and J genes are TRBV6-5 and TRBJ2-3; D possibly corresponds to TRBD1 (6 bases). Germline-derived CDR1 and CDR2 are MNHEY and SVGAGI. The CDR3 contains 14 residues. V lost 6 bases, J lost 15 bases, and 25 bases lay in between.

This clonotype has a handful of counts. A read error is likely, as this CDR3 ends without the conserved phenylalanine or tryptophan. J is TRBJ2-6 and V is TRBV4-2, with D tentatively TRBD2 (5 bases). CDR1 is LGHNA, CDR2 YNFKEQ, per germline. The CDR3 runs to 19 residues. CDR3 bases: TGTGCTAGCAGCCAAGCTACTGGGAGAGCTTTTTCTGGGGCCAACGTCCTGACTTAC. Translating gives CASSQATGRAFSGANVLTY.

Of note for this clonotype: Sequence at one end of the junction differs from germline and may be a read error. The chain joins TRBV6-5 to TRBJ2-1; 8 nucleotides align to TRBD2. Germline assignment: CDR1 MNHEY and CDR2 SVGAGI. This CDR3 is built from 18 residues. The CDR3 loop is CASCYAPPGLGTPNEQFF. The CDR3 DNA sequence: TGTGCCAGCTGTTACGCACCCCCGGGACTAGGGACACCCAATGAGCAGTTCTTC.